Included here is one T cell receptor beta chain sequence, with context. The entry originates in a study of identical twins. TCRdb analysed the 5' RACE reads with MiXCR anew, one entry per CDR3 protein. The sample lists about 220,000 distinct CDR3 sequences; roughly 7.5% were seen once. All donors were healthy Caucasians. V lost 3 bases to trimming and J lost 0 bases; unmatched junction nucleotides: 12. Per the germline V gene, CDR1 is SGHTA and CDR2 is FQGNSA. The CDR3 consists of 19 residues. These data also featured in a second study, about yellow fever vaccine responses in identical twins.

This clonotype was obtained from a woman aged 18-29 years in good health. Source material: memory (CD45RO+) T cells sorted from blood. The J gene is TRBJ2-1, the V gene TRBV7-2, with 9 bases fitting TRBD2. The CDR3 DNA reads TGTGCCAGCAGCTTGCGTGAACCACTAGCGGGTCTCTCCTACAATGAGCAGTTCTTC. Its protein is CASSLREPLAGLSYNEQFF.